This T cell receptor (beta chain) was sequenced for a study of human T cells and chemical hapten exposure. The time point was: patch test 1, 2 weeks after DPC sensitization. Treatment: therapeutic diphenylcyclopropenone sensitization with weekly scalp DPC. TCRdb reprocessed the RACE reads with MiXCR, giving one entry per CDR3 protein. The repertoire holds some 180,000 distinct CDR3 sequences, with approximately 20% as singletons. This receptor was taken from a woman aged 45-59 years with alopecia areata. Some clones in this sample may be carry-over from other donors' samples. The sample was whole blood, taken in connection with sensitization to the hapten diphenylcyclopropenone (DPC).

CDR3 in amino acids: CASSEGTSGSGTQYF. In nucleotides, the CDR3 is TGTGCCAGCAGTGAAGGGACTAGCGGGAGTGGTACGCAGTATTTT. J is TRBJ2-3 and V is TRBV6-1; 13 nucleotides match TRBD2. Trimming took 1 base from V and 8 from J; bases not matched to a gene: 3. This CDR3 comprises 15 residues. Germline CDR1 reads MNHNS; CDR2 reads SASEGT.